The 28 T cell receptor beta chains below were found in one sample sequenced in a study of breast tumors, draining lymph nodes, adjacent tissues. Axillary draining lymph nodes of breast cancer patients supplied the node samples. Each CDR3 protein is one row after TCRdb ran MiXCR on the multiplex PCR reads. Among some 150,000 distinct CDR3 sequences, around 20% were seen once, and the ten largest hold 2.5% to 3%. What was sequenced was axillary lymph node tissue. The receptors shown here come from a female donor with breast cancer. Some clones in this sample may be carry-over from other donors' samples.

This clonotype was picked up many times. The chain combines TRBV7-2 with TRBJ2-2; 7 nucleotides line up with TRBD1. Per the germline V gene, CDR1 is SGHTA and CDR2 is FQGNSA. The CDR3 extends over 15 amino acids. Trimming took 1 base from V and 4 from J; bases not matched to a gene: 3. CDR3 nucleotide sequence: TGTGCCAGCAGCTTAGAGCCAGGGGGCACCGGGGAGCTGTTTTTT. It specifies CASSLEPGGTGELFF.

This clonotype has just a few counts. A much larger clone differs by one base, so this may be a read error. This chain joins TRBV10-2 and TRBJ2-1; 10 bases fit TRBD2. Looked up from germline, CDR1 is WSHSY and CDR2 is SAAADI. Losses at the gene ends were 3 bases for V and 10 bases for J; bases not matched to a gene: 15. This CDR3 region has 17 residues. CDR3: CASSELFPGLAPAEQFF. Here the CDR3 DNA reads TGCGCCAGCAGTGAACTATTTCCGGGACTAGCGCCTGCCGAGCAGTTCTTC.

The sample holds many counts of this clonotype. This sequence joins TRBV20-1 and TRBJ2-7; possibly TRBD1 for D (6 bases). This CDR3 contains 14 residues. The V and J ends lost 0 bases and 5 bases respectively, with 14 bases between them. The germline V gene has CDR1 DFQATT and CDR2 SNEGSKA (reference sequence). Here the CDR3 reads CSARDPTGPHEQYF. CDR3 in DNA: TGCAGTGCTAGAGATCCCACAGGGCCCCACGAGCAGTACTTC.

This clonotype came up a few times. This chain links TRBV28 with TRBJ2-7; 10 positions agree with TRBD2. Trimming cost V 5 bases and J 0 bases; bases outside gene matches: 4. Germline-derived CDR1 and CDR2 are MDHEN and SYDVKM. The CDR3 covers 15 residues. The DNA of the CDR3 is TGTGCCAGCAGTCTAACTAGCGGGATCTCCTACGAGCAGTACTTC. Amino acid sequence: CASSLTSGISYEQYF. Full variable domain (rest looked up from reference TRBV28 and TRBJ2-7): DVKVTQSSRYLVKRTGEKVFLECVQDMDHENMFWYRQDPGLGLRLIYFSYDVKMKEKGDIPEGYSVSREKKERFSLILESASTNQTSMYLCASSLTSGISYEQYFGPGTRLTVT.

This clonotype was detected only a few times. The rearrangement uses TRBV27 and TRBJ1-3; 7 bases map to TRBD1. The V and J ends lost 5 bases and 6 bases, in that order; junction bases with no gene match: 10. CDR1 is MNHEY, CDR2 SMNVEV, per germline (reference sequence). CDR3 size: 15 residues. The chain's CDR3 is CASSPAGTAKNTIYF. Written as DNA, the CDR3 is TGTGCCAGCAGTCCGGCCGGGACAGCGAAAAACACCATATATTTT.

This clonotype was counted ten times or more. This rearrangement joins TRBV19 to TRBJ2-7; 7 bases map to TRBD1. CDR3 length equals 15 residues. Trimming cost V 2 bases and J 3 bases; bases outside gene matches: 7. The V gene's germline CDR1 is LNHDA and CDR2 SQIVND (reference sequence). The CDR3 region is CASSIQPGQIYEQYF. The CDR3, as DNA: TGTGCCAGTAGTATACAGCCGGGACAGATCTACGAGCAGTACTTC.

The chain uses TRBV20-1 and TRBJ2-7; 7 bases match TRBD1. V trimming: 5 bases; J trimming: 2 bases; junction bases outside the gene matches: 9. The CDR3 runs 14 residues. Germline V gene data show CDR1 as DFQATT and CDR2 as SNEGSKA (reference sequence). DNA of the CDR3: TGCAGTGCTGAAGTAGACAGGGTCCCCTACGAGCAGTACTTC. This codes for CSAEVDRVPYEQYF.

This clonotype was recorded many times. The V call is TRBV20-1, the J call TRBJ2-7; maybe TRBD2 (5 bases). The CDR3 contains 15 residues. Germline values: CDR1 DFQATT, CDR2 SNEGSKA (reference sequence). V lost 0 bases, J lost 2 bases, and 14 bases lay in between. The CDR3 DNA sequence: TGCAGTGCTAGAGATATCCAGCGGAGCCCCTACGAGCAGTACTTC. Its protein product is CSARDIQRSPYEQYF.

This clonotype came up a few times. Just one base apart from a much larger clone, this may be a read error. Since the CDR3 does not end with the conserved phenylalanine or tryptophan, this likely comes from a read error. The chain uses TRBV20-1 and TRBJ1-4; possible D gene TRBD1, 5 bases. V dropped 6 bases and J dropped 0 bases, with 8 bases sitting between them. Germline values: CDR1 DFQATT, CDR2 SNEGSKA (reference sequence). This CDR3 region has 13 residues. CDR3 in DNA: TGCAGTGCGTACAGGCCAACTAATGAAAAACTGTTTGTT. Translated: CSAYRPTNEKLFV.

About this clonotype: A much larger clone differs from this one at a single base, so this may be a read error. The chain has TRBV5-1 and TRBJ2-6, with D possibly TRBD1 on 5 matching bases. Germline V lookup: CDR1 SGHRS, CDR2 YFSETQ. CDR3 length: 15 residues. The CDR3 DNA follows: TGCGCCAGCAGCTTGGCGGGCTCTGGGGCCAACGTCCTGGCTTTC. Translating gives CASSLAGSGANVLAF. The full variable domain, completed using reference TRBV5-1 and TRBJ2-6, is KAGVTQTPRYLIKTRGQQVTLSCSPISGHRSVSWYQQTPGQGLQFLFEYFSETQRNKGNFPGRFSGRQFSNSRSEMNVSTLELGDSALYLCASSLAGSGANVLAFGAGSRLTVL.

Remarks on this clonotype: This may stem from a read error, because a much larger clone lies one nucleotide away. The chain links TRBV19 to TRBJ2-5, with D possibly being TRBD2 (5 bases). CDR1 is LNHDA and CDR2 is SQIVND in the germline V gene (reference sequence). The CDR3 is made up of 13 amino acids. The CDR3 is CASSTGWGETRYF. The CDR3 nucleotides read TGTGCCAGTAGTACAGGATGGGGAGAGACCCGGTACTTC.

V gene TRBV2 combines with J gene TRBJ2-2; 12 bases align to TRBD2. Per the germline V gene, CDR1 is SNHLY and CDR2 is FYNNEI. The CDR3 spans 15 residues. After removal of 4 bases from V and 4 bases from J, the junction contained 1 base not matched to a gene. The DNA for the CDR3 is TGTGCCAGCAGTGTACTAGCGGGAGGCACCGGGGAGCTGTTTTTT. Residues: CASSVLAGGTGELFF.

Ten or more counts support this clonotype. V and J are TRBV20-1 and TRBJ2-7; D unresolved. V was trimmed by 0 bases and J by 5 bases, leaving 17 bases between them. The germline CDR1 and CDR2 sequences are DFQATT and SNEGSKA (reference sequence). The CDR3 is 15 residues long. CDR3 nucleotide sequence: TGCAGTGCTAGAGATTTGCGCAGAGATAGGGACGAGCAGTACTTC. Protein product: CSARDLRRDRDEQYF.

This clonotype was counted ten times or more. The J gene is TRBJ1-3, the V gene TRBV7-6, with D unresolved. Trimming shortened V by 5 bases and J by 0 bases, and 14 bases separated the two germline ends. CDR3 length: 16 residues. CDR1 is SGHVS, CDR2 FNYEAQ, per germline. This chain's CDR3 is CASSLAEGRSGNTIYF. CDR3 DNA: TGTGCCAGCAGCCTGGCGGAGGGCCGCTCTGGAAACACCATATATTTT.

This clonotype was seen repeatedly, ten times or more. The gene calls are TRBV19 and TRBJ1-5; 8 bases map to TRBD1. V lost 6 bases, J lost 5 bases, and 15 bases stayed unmatched. Germline lookup yields CDR1 LNHDA and CDR2 SQIVND (reference sequence). The CDR3 loop spans 17 amino acids. The CDR3 nucleotides are TGTGCCAGTAGCCGTGGACAGGGATGGGCTGATGATCAGCCCCAGCATTTT. Translated, it gives CASSRGQGWADDQPQHF. The whole variable domain, filled in from reference TRBV19 and TRBJ1-5, reads DGGITQSPKYLFRKEGQNVTLSCEQNLNHDAMYWYRQDPGQGLRLIYYSQIVNDFQKGDIAEGYSVSREKKESFPLTVTSAQKNPTAFYLCASSRGQGWADDQPQHFGDGTRLSIL.

The table lists this clonotype with many counts. V and J are TRBV10-3 and TRBJ2-1; TRBD2 matches 8 bases. The CDR3 covers 15 residues. CDR1 ENHRY and CDR2 SYGVKD come from the germline V gene. With V trimmed by 5 bases and J by 5 bases, 8 bases remained unmatched. CDR3 in amino acids: CAISNQRESHNEQFF. CDR3 sequence (DNA): TGTGCCATCAGTAACCAGCGGGAGTCCCACAATGAGCAGTTCTTC.

Of note for this clonotype: Its ends do not fully match the called genes, so a read error is possible. The chain has TRBV6-1 and TRBJ1-5, with TRBD1 matching over 12 bases. This CDR3 is 16 amino acids long. Germline V lookup: CDR1 MNHNS, CDR2 SASEGT. The CDR3 protein is CAGRKGTGGPNQPQHF. CDR3 in DNA: TGTGCCGGCAGGAAAGGGACAGGGGGCCCCAATCAGCCCCAGCATTTT.

This clonotype has just a few counts. The V gene is TRBV5-5, the J gene TRBJ2-2; D possibly corresponds to TRBD2 (7 bases). The CDR3 contains 17 residues. Per germline, CDR1 SGHKS and CDR2 YYEKEE (reference sequence). The V and J ends lost 4 bases and 5 bases respectively, with 21 bases between them. This CDR3 reads CASSPGGGLSRTGELFF. The CDR3 nucleotides read TGTGCCAGCAGCCCTGGGGGGGGCCTGAGTCGGACCGGGGAGCTGTTTTTT. The complete variable domain, with remaining parts taken from reference TRBV5-5 and TRBJ2-2, reads DAGVTQSPTHLIKTRGQQVTLRCSPISGHKSVSWYQQVLGQGPQFIFQYYEKEERGRGNFPDRFSARQFPNYSSELNVNALLLGDSALYLCASSPGGGLSRTGELFFGEGSRLTVL.

This clonotype was observed a handful of times. A much larger clone differs from this one at a single base, so this may be a read error. The rearrangement links TRBV5-1 to TRBJ2-3; unclear D gene. V dropped 1 base and J dropped 2 bases, with 8 bases sitting between them. This CDR3 contains 14 residues. CDR1 is SGHRS and CDR2 is YFSETQ in the germline V gene. CDR3 loop: CASSLSEHTDTQYF. CDR3 DNA sequence: TGCGCCAGCAGCTTGTCGGAGCACACAGATACGCAGTATTTT.

This clonotype was found many times. This rearrangement joins TRBV5-1 to TRBJ2-7, with 9 bases aligning to TRBD2. This CDR3 comprises 16 residues. Trimming removed 3 bases from V and 0 bases from J; junction bases left unmatched: 7. Germline V gene sequence: CDR1 SGHRS, CDR2 YFSETQ. The CDR3 sequence: CASSYSSGTSSYEQYF. The CDR3 nucleotides read TGCGCCAGCAGCTACTCTAGCGGGACCAGCTCCTACGAGCAGTACTTC.

Note on this clonotype: A much larger clone lies one base from this, so it may be a read error. The chain joins TRBV29-1 to TRBJ2-2, with a possible D match to TRBD2 (5 bases). Per the germline V gene, CDR1 is SQVTM and CDR2 is ANQGSEA. The CDR3 has 12 residues. Here the CDR3 DNA reads TGCAGCGTTAGAGGCGGTACCGGGGAGCTGCTTTTT. It codes for CSVRGGTGELLF.

As concerns this clonotype: This may come from a read error, since a much larger clone is one base off. The chain joins TRBV25-1 to TRBJ2-1; unclear D gene. Germline-derived CDR1 and CDR2 are MGHDK and SYGVNS. Trimming shortened V by 2 bases and J by 7 bases, and 12 bases separated the two germline ends. This CDR3 has 14 amino acids. CDR3 protein: CASSENSVSNEQFF. The CDR3 DNA reads TGTGCCAGCAGTGAAAACTCCGTTTCTAATGAGCAGTTCTTC.

A word on this clonotype: A much larger clone lies a single base off, so this may be a read error. The chain couples TRBV30 to TRBJ1-3; D might be TRBD1 (6 bases). The germline V gene encodes CDR1 GTSNPN and CDR2 SVGIG (reference sequence). The CDR3 totals 15 residues. Here the CDR3 DNA reads TGTGCCTGGAGTGTACCGGGACACTCTGGAAACGCCATATATTTT. This encodes CAWSVPGHSGNAIYF.

This clonotype was counted between two and nine times. This rearrangement joins TRBV27 to TRBJ2-1; possible D gene TRBD2, 5 bases. The CDR3 spans 14 residues. CDR1 is MNHEY, CDR2 SMNVEV, per germline (reference sequence). V was clipped by 1 base and J by 9 bases, with 13 bases between them. This CDR3 is CASSLWSSSGEQFF. Written as DNA, the CDR3 is TGTGCCAGCAGTTTATGGTCTAGCAGTGGTGAGCAGTTCTTC.

For this clonotype: Its ends do not fully match the called genes, so a read error is possible. The chain is built from TRBV6-5 and TRBJ2-7, with D perhaps matching TRBD1 (5 bases). Germline assignment: CDR1 MNHEY and CDR2 SVGAGI. The CDR3 covers 16 residues. The chain's CDR3 is CASASQGPRLGYEQHF. CDR3 DNA sequence: TGTGCCAGCGCTTCCCAGGGCCCCAGGTTAGGGTACGAGCAGCACTTC.

Many counts were recorded for this clonotype. The V call is TRBV5-1, the J call TRBJ2-3; D may be TRBD1 (5 bases). Trimming removed 4 bases at V and 6 bases at J, with 12 bases between. This CDR3 contains 13 residues. Germline CDR1 SGHRS, CDR2 YFSETQ. CDR3 bases: TGCGCCAGCAGCCCAACGCCAGGGGATACGCAGTATTTT. Its translation is CASSPTPGDTQYF.

This clonotype was detected many times. The chain uses TRBV6-1 and TRBJ2-5, with D perhaps TRBD2 (6 bases). CDR1 is MNHNS and CDR2 is SASEGT in the germline V gene. V lost 3 bases and J lost 0, with 11 bases in between. The CDR3 is 15 amino acids. The CDR3 is CASSDRGRNQETQYF. Here the CDR3 DNA reads TGTGCCAGCAGTGATCGGGGGAGGAACCAAGAGACCCAGTACTTC.

The rearrangement joins TRBV10-2 to TRBJ2-7; D is unresolved. The germline gives CDR1 WSHSY, CDR2 SAAADI. The CDR3 runs to 12 residues. Trimming stripped 0 bases from V and 6 bases from J, with 6 bases between. The DNA for the CDR3 is TGCGCCAGCAGTGAGTCGTTAGGCGAGCAGTACTTC. Protein sequence: CASSESLGEQYF.